Below, 26 T cell receptor beta chains from the same sample are listed, as sequenced in a study of blood T cell repertoires in COVID-19. Sequencing was performed with immunoSEQ multiplex PCR; in TCRdb, only in-frame clones are kept and a portion is missing. Of 250,000 to 350,000 clones in the sample, around 86% were seen once. Source material: peripheral blood. The source of these receptors is a woman aged 40-49 years who had recovered from COVID-19.

The chain has TRBV11-2 and TRBJ2-3; D ambiguous. CDR3 size: 13 residues. V gave up 1 base and J gave up 7 bases, with 9 bases separating them. CDR1 is SGHAT, CDR2 FQNNGV, per germline. The CDR3 sequence is CASSLGSVNTQYF. In DNA form, the CDR3 reads TGTGCCAGCAGCTTAGGCTCGGTGAATACGCAGTATTTT.

DNA of the CDR3: TGTGCCAGCAGCCCGCAGGACAGGAGCCCTACCGGGGAGCTGTTTTTT. Translating it yields CASSPQDRSPTGELFF. V gene TRBV7-9 combines with J gene TRBJ2-2, with 7 bases fitting TRBD1. CDR3 length equals 16 residues. CDR1 is SEHNR, CDR2 FQNEAQ, per germline (reference sequence). V was clipped by 5 bases and J by 5 bases; unmatched bases: 11.

This chain joins TRBV2 and TRBJ1-4; D is undetermined. CDR3 length: 11 amino acids. V was pared by 3 bases and J by 8 bases, with 4 bases between. Germline CDR1 and CDR2: SNHLY and FYNNEI. The CDR3 is CASSDREKLFF. The CDR3 nucleotides are TGTGCCAGCAGTGATAGAGAAAAACTGTTTTTT.

The chain recombines TRBV12-2 with TRBJ2-3; the table assigns TRBD2, which was not confirmed against the DNA. TRBV12-2 is described as a pseudogene. The CDR3 has 16 amino acids. In nucleotides, the CDR3 is TGTGCAAGTCGCTCACCTAGGGGACTAGCCGCAGATACGCAGTATTTT. Translating gives CASRSPRGLAADTQYF.

V usage is TRBV12-3 or TRBV12-4 and J usage is TRBJ2-7, with 7 nucleotides matching TRBD2. The CDR3 extends over 13 amino acids. V dropped 5 bases and J dropped 6; count of bases not matched to a gene: 7. CDR3 sequence: CASSPREAGEQYF. CDR3 nucleotides: TGTGCCAGCAGTCCCCGGGAGGCAGGCGAGCAGTACTTC.

V and J are TRBV7-2 and TRBJ2-6; perhaps TRBD1 as D (5 bases). The CDR3 is 17 amino acids. Trimming removed 1 base at V and 2 bases at J, with 12 bases between. Germline-derived CDR1 and CDR2 are SGHTA and FQGNSA. CDR3 DNA sequence: TGTGCCAGCAGCTTAGGGCAGGGTGACGCTGGGGCCAACGTCCTGACTTTC. The encoded protein is CASSLGQGDAGANVLTF.

The rearrangement joins TRBV19 to TRBJ1-2; D might be TRBD1 (6 bases). Trimming cost V 1 base and J 11 bases, with 14 bases left between them. This CDR3 spans 13 amino acids. The V gene's germline CDR1 is LNHDA and CDR2 SQIVND (reference sequence). The CDR3 reads CASSIGQVDRYTF. The CDR3 DNA follows: TGTGCCAGTAGTATAGGACAGGTTGATCGGTACACCTTC.

The rearrangement uses TRBV5-1 and TRBJ2-1; 10 bases are shared with TRBD2. Trimming removed 4 bases from V and 0 bases from J; junction bases left unmatched: 4. This CDR3 spans 16 amino acids. CDR1 and CDR2 from the germline V gene are SGHRS and YFSETQ. CDR3 loop: CASSAPSGSSYNEQFF. CDR3 bases: TGCGCCAGCAGCGCCCCTAGCGGGAGCTCCTACAATGAGCAGTTCTTC.

This chain links TRBV6-4 with TRBJ2-5; possibly TRBD1 for D (5 bases). This CDR3 is 16 amino acids long. From germline, CDR1 is MRHNA and CDR2 SNTAGT. V was shortened by 0 bases and J by 4 bases, with 15 bases between the two germline ends. CDR3 sequence (DNA): TGTGCCAGCAGTGACTCGAATGAAGCCCAGGGAGAGACCCAGTACTTC. Its translation is CASSDSNEAQGETQYF.

The rearrangement links TRBV14 to TRBJ2-5; 10 bases align to TRBD2. From germline, CDR1 is SGHDN and CDR2 FVKESK. After removal of 6 bases from V and 5 bases from J, the junction contained 6 bases not matched to a gene. The CDR3 consists of 14 residues. The CDR3 protein is CASSRAGGLETQYF. The CDR3 nucleotides read TGTGCCAGCAGTCGAGCGGGAGGGCTGGAGACCCAGTACTTC.

The J gene is TRBJ2-1, the V gene TRBV5-4; TRBD2 matches 8 bases. Germline V gene sequence: CDR1 SGHNT, CDR2 YYREEE (reference sequence). The CDR3 contains 16 residues. V lost 4 bases to trimming and J lost 4 bases; unmatched junction nucleotides: 10. The CDR3 sequence: CASSIGWTSLYNEQFF. CDR3 bases: TGTGCCAGCAGCATTGGTTGGACTAGCTTATACAATGAGCAGTTCTTC.

The J gene is TRBJ2-7, the V gene TRBV5-1; D perhaps matches TRBD1 (7 bases). V was shortened by 4 bases and J by 2 bases, with 10 bases between the two germline ends. The CDR3 has 13 amino acids. Germline V lookup: CDR1 SGHRS, CDR2 YFSETQ. In nucleotides, the CDR3 is TGCGCCAGCAGCCCAGGGGGGCCCTACGAGCAGTACTTC. Amino acids: CASSPGGPYEQYF.

The V and J genes are TRBV5-4 and TRBJ1-3; 8 positions agree with TRBD1. Looked up from germline, CDR1 is SGHNT and CDR2 is YYREEE (reference sequence). The CDR3 spans 16 residues. V trimming: 4 bases; J trimming: 0 bases; junction bases outside the gene matches: 6. CDR3: CASSRTGSFSGNTIYF. In nucleotides, the CDR3 is TGTGCCAGCAGCAGGACAGGGTCCTTCTCTGGAAACACCATATATTTT. Filled out from reference TRBV5-4 and TRBJ1-3, the complete variable domain reads ETGVTQSPTHLIKTRGQQVTLRCSSQSGHNTVSWYQQALGQGPQFIFQYYREEENGRGNFPPRFSGLQFPNYSSELNVNALELDDSALYLCASSRTGSFSGNTIYFGEGSWLTVV.

The CDR3 region has the DNA TGTGCCAGCAGTTCCGGACAGGGAGGAGATACGCAGTATTTT. Its translation is CASSSGQGGDTQYF. The rearrangement joins TRBV7-9 to TRBJ2-3; 8 nucleotides agree with TRBD1. The CDR3 covers 14 residues. CDR1 is SEHNR, CDR2 FQNEAQ, per germline (reference sequence). Trimming removed 6 bases from V and 5 bases from J; junction bases left unmatched: 7.

V is TRBV28 and J is TRBJ2-3, with D possibly being TRBD1 (6 bases). CDR3 size: 13 residues. V was pared by 5 bases and J by 2 bases, with 8 bases between. Per the germline V gene, CDR1 is MDHEN and CDR2 is SYDVKM. Here the CDR3 DNA reads TGTGCCAGCAGTCGGGACACCACAGATACGCAGTATTTT. This translates into CASSRDTTDTQYF.

The chain links TRBV5-6 to TRBJ2-2, with D uncertain. Germline CDR1 is SGHDT and CDR2 is YYEEEE. The CDR3 loop spans 14 amino acids. V lost 4 bases, J lost 8 bases, and 15 bases lay in between. CDR3 in DNA: TGTGCCAGCAGCCCAATGGGCTACCAAGGGGAGCTGTTTTTT. This translates into CASSPMGYQGELFF.

J is TRBJ2-3 and V is TRBV10-3, with TRBD2 matching 7 bases. V was clipped by 8 bases and J by 5 bases; unmatched bases: 10. CDR3 length: 14 amino acids. Germline lookup yields CDR1 ENHRY and CDR2 SYGVKD. The CDR3 sequence is CAIGSAGAVDTQYF. The DNA of the CDR3 is TGTGCCATCGGCTCTGCGGGAGCGGTAGATACGCAGTATTTT.

Details on this clone: The identical CDR3 is also encoded by other nucleotide sequences in the sample. The V and J genes are TRBV2 and TRBJ2-1, with 9 bases identical to TRBD2. Germline loops: CDR1 SNHLY, CDR2 FYNNEI. Trimming at V came to 2 bases and at J to 4 bases, leaving 0 bases not matched to a gene. The CDR3 length is 14 residues. CDR3 nucleotides: TGTGCCAGCAGTGAACTAGCGGGATACAATGAGCAGTTCTTC. This gives the protein CASSELAGYNEQFF.

V gene TRBV4-1 combines with J gene TRBJ2-1; 8 positions agree with TRBD2. The ends lost 1 base at V and 7 bases at J; junction bases unmatched: 6. CDR3 length: 15 residues. CDR1 is MGHRA, CDR2 YSYEKL, per germline. CDR3 nucleotides: TGCGCCAGCAGCCAAGTAGCGGGAAAGCGGAATGAGCAGTTCTTC. Residues: CASSQVAGKRNEQFF.

As for this clone: Distinct nucleotide sequences in the sample also encode this CDR3. The chain recombines TRBV5-1 with TRBJ2-5, with TRBD1 identical over 8 bases. The V gene end was trimmed by 4 bases and the J gene end by 1 base; junction bases not matched to a gene: 3. In germline, CDR1 is SGHRS, CDR2 YFSETQ. The CDR3 covers 14 residues. CDR3 loop: CASSPGQGQETQYF. The CDR3 region has the DNA TGCGCCAGCAGCCCCGGACAGGGCCAAGAGACCCAGTACTTC.

This chain connects TRBV6-6 to TRBJ2-1; tentatively, D is TRBD1 (6 bases). V lost 6 bases and J 6 bases, leaving 18 bases between the germline ends. CDR1 MNHNY and CDR2 SVGAGI come from the germline V gene (reference sequence). The CDR3 loop spans 15 amino acids. Written as DNA, the CDR3 is TGTGCCAGCAGCATTAACAGGGTGGGGCGCAATGAGCAGTTCTTC. This translates into CASSINRVGRNEQFF.

This clone was detected once. The V call is TRBV4-1, the J call TRBJ2-2; D is unresolved. CDR1 is MGHRA and CDR2 is YSYEKL in the germline V gene. Trimming took off 1 base at V and 5 bases at J, with 5 bases between the two ends. The CDR3 loop spans 13 amino acids. The chain's CDR3 is CASSQVLTGELFF. The DNA for the CDR3 is TGCGCCAGCAGCCAAGTCCTAACCGGGGAGCTGTTTTTT.

V usage is TRBV19 and J usage is TRBJ2-5; 8 bases line up with TRBD2. Germline CDR1 reads LNHDA; CDR2 reads SQIVND (reference sequence). J lost 5 bases, V lost 3 bases, and 11 bases had no gene match. This CDR3 comprises 16 residues. CDR3 sequence (DNA): TGTGCCAGTAGTATGGAGCCCGGGAGGGGTAGGGAGACCCAGTACTTC. It is translated as CASSMEPGRGRETQYF. Looking up the rest from reference TRBV19 and TRBJ2-5 gives the full variable domain: DGGITQSPKYLFRKEGQNVTLSCEQNLNHDAMYWYRQDPGQGLRLIYYSQIVNDFQKGDIAEGYSVSREKKESFPLTVTSAQKNPTAFYLCASSMEPGRGRETQYFGPGTRLLVL.

The chain is built from TRBV5-4 and TRBJ1-3; tentative D call: TRBD1 (5 bases). V lost 1 base and J 0 bases, leaving 5 bases between the germline ends. Germline V gives CDR1 SGHNT, CDR2 YYREEE (reference sequence). The CDR3 runs 14 residues. CDR3 coding DNA: TGTGCCAGCAGCTTGCAGGGCTCTGGAAACACCATATATTTT. As protein: CASSLQGSGNTIYF.

This clone was recorded a few times. The chain links TRBV11-3 to TRBJ2-3; 7 bases are a match to TRBD2. The V and J ends lost 1 base and 4 bases, in that order; junction bases with no gene match: 8. Germline CDR1 SGHNT, CDR2 YENEEA. The CDR3 sequence is 16 residues long. CDR3 bases: TGTGCCAGCAGCTTAGCGGCGGGAGTGTTGGCAGATACGCAGTATTTT. Residues: CASSLAAGVLADTQYF.

This chain uses TRBV5-6 with TRBJ1-5, with 7 nucleotides matching TRBD1. Germline V gene lookup returns CDR1 SGHDT and CDR2 YYEEEE. V was pared by 0 bases and J by 0 bases, with 6 bases of the junction left unmatched. The CDR3 covers 17 residues. CDR3 in DNA: TGTGCCAGCAGCTTGGGGGACAGAACCTATAGCAATCAGCCCCAGCATTTT. It yields the protein CASSLGDRTYSNQPQHF. Using reference TRBV5-6 and TRBJ1-5 for the parts outside the CDR3, the full variable domain is DAGVTQSPTHLIKTRGQQVTLRCSPKSGHDTVSWYQQALGQGPQFIFQYYEEEERQRGNFPDRFSGHQFPNYSSELNVNALLLGDSALYLCASSLGDRTYSNQPQHFGDGTRLSIL.